This T cell receptor (beta chain) was recorded in a study of CD8+ T cells in alopecia areata. Study-level information: Each day, treated patients took oral tofacitinib twice, at 5 to 10 mg per dose. For 6 to 18 months, tofacitinib was taken, and 6 months off drug followed.

The treatment was: oral pan-JAK inhibitor, 5-10 mg twice daily. Samples from alopecia areata patients were lesional scalp punch biopsies and peripheral blood. It was cDNA, reverse transcribed from extracted RNA, that served as the sequencing template. Profiling relied on immunoSEQ multiplex PCR, and the TCRdb table lists in-frame clones only, not all of them. The sample yields around 270,000 clones, more than 45% seen once. With 5 bases clipped from V and 2 bases from J, the junction kept 9 bases outside the gene matches. CDR1 is MNHNY, CDR2 SVGAGI, per germline (reference sequence). The CDR3 runs 16 residues.

Sequenced material: CD4+ T cells sorted from blood, taken at week 24, from a patient treated with tofacitinib. The receptor comes from a human donor with alopecia areata. The rearrangement uses TRBV6-6 and TRBJ1-5; 7 nucleotides line up with TRBD1. The CDR3 DNA is TGTGCCAGCAGTACGAGACAGGGTCATGGCAATCAGCCCCAGCATTTT. It specifies CASSTRQGHGNQPQHF.